This passage covers 12 T cell receptor beta chains from one sample sequenced in a study of glioma-infiltrating T cells after dendritic cell vaccination. TCRdb's table, derived via immunoSEQ multiplex PCR, lists solely in-frame clones and lacks some. The repertoire holds around 73,000 clones, about four fifths seen once, with about 2% in the top ten. The sequences come from blood, collected before dendritic cell vaccination. Every receptor here comes from a human donor with glioblastoma.

CDR3 in amino acids: CAVRIGGGITEAFF. CDR3 in DNA: TGTGCCGTACGAATAGGCGGGGGGATAACTGAAGCTTTCTTT. This chain connects TRBV7-2 to TRBJ1-1; tentatively, D is TRBD1 (5 bases). This CDR3 is built from 14 residues. The V and J ends lost 11 bases and 5 bases respectively, with 21 bases between them. The V gene's germline CDR1 is SGHTA and CDR2 FQGNSA.

The genes are TRBV7-2 and TRBJ2-5; D is undetermined. Germline V lookup: CDR1 SGHTA, CDR2 FQGNSA. The CDR3 sequence is 14 residues long. Trimming cost V 2 bases and J 2 bases, with 9 bases left between them. CDR3 bases: TGTGCCAGCAGCTTACTACCTCTTCAAGAGACCCAGTACTTC. Amino acids: CASSLLPLQETQYF.

This clone was detected once. The CDR3 sequence: CASGSWTGMGGYGYTF. CDR3 in DNA: TGTGCTAGTGGTTCCTGGACAGGGATGGGAGGATATGGCTACACCTTC. This chain uses TRBV12-5 with TRBJ1-2; 8 nucleotides agree with TRBD1. Per germline, CDR1 LGHNT and CDR2 FRNRAP. CDR3 length equals 16 residues. V trimming: 4 bases; J trimming: 5 bases; junction bases outside the gene matches: 12.

The chain carries TRBV6-1 and TRBJ1-1; the D is unclear. This CDR3 comprises 15 residues. Per the germline V gene, CDR1 is MNHNS and CDR2 is SASEGT. V lost 3 bases, J lost 4 bases, and 15 bases lay in between. The CDR3 sequence is CASSDKAGFGTEAFF. Here the CDR3 DNA reads TGTGCCAGCAGTGATAAGGCCGGGTTCGGCACTGAAGCTTTCTTT.

V usage is TRBV11-3 and J usage is TRBJ2-1; TRBD1 matches at 7 bases. The trim removed 5 bases at V and 0 bases at J, leaving 4 bases unmatched. This CDR3 region has 15 residues. Germline V gives CDR1 SGHNT, CDR2 YENEEA. The CDR3 protein is CASSPGQRSYNEQFF. The CDR3 DNA follows: TGTGCCAGCAGCCCGGGACAGCGCTCCTACAATGAGCAGTTCTTC.

This chain connects TRBV15 to TRBJ1-5, with 11 bases fitting TRBD1. With 3 bases clipped from V and 3 bases from J, the junction kept 1 base outside the gene matches. CDR3 size: 15 residues. Germline-derived CDR1 and CDR2 are LNHNV and YYDKDF (reference sequence). The CDR3 sequence: CATSRGQGDNQPQHF. The CDR3 DNA reads TGTGCCACCAGCAGGGGACAGGGGGACAATCAGCCCCAGCATTTT. The entire variable domain, with the rest obtained from reference TRBV15 and TRBJ1-5, is as follows: DAMVIQNPRYQVTQFGKPVTLSCSQTLNHNVMYWYQQKSSQAPKLLFHYYDKDFNNEADTPDNFQSRRPNTSFCFLDIRSPGLGDTAMYLCATSRGQGDNQPQHFGDGTRLSIL.

The chain joins TRBV4-2 to TRBJ2-5; no definite D call. V was shortened by 0 bases and J by 5 bases, with 13 bases between the two germline ends. The CDR3 runs to 15 residues. CDR1 is LGHNA and CDR2 is YNFKEQ in the germline V gene. CDR3 protein: CASSQEVRAWETQYF. CDR3 nucleotide sequence: TGTGCCAGCAGCCAAGAGGTCCGAGCGTGGGAGACCCAGTACTTC.

The CDR3, as DNA: TGTGCCAGCAGCCGAATAACAGGGAATAGCAATCAGCCCCAGCATTTT. It yields the protein CASSRITGNSNQPQHF. The rearrangement uses TRBV5-6 and TRBJ1-5; the D gene is possibly TRBD1 (6 bases). The germline gives CDR1 SGHDT, CDR2 YYEEEE. The CDR3 is made up of 16 amino acids. Trimming removed 4 bases at V and 0 bases at J, with 14 bases between.

This chain joins TRBV7-2 and TRBJ2-7; 8 bases are a match to TRBD2. This CDR3 is 15 amino acids long. Per the germline V gene, CDR1 is SGHTA and CDR2 is FQGNSA. After removal of 5 bases from V and 1 base from J, the junction contained 7 bases not matched to a gene. The DNA for the CDR3 is TGTGCCAGCAGCACCTTAGCGGGGAAATCCTACGAGCAGTACTTC. Translating it yields CASSTLAGKSYEQYF.

CDR3 region: CASTTGGNYGYTF. The CDR3 DNA sequence: TGTGCCAGCACCACAGGGGGCAACTATGGCTACACCTTC. The chain combines TRBV27 with TRBJ1-2; TRBD1 aligns across 9 bases. V shed 7 bases, J shed 2 bases, and the junction held 2 bases outside the gene matches. CDR3 length: 13 residues. Germline CDR1 and CDR2: MNHEY and SMNVEV (reference sequence).

This clone was detected once. The gene calls are TRBV7-8 and TRBJ1-5, with a possible D match to TRBD1 (5 bases). V was trimmed by 6 bases and J by 0 bases, leaving 15 bases between them. CDR3 length equals 16 residues. Germline CDR1 reads SGHVS; CDR2 reads FQNEAQ. The CDR3 DNA follows: TGTGCCAGCAGTCCAGTATCAGGGTATAGCAATCAGCCCCAGCATTTT. Amino acid sequence: CASSPVSGYSNQPQHF.

The V call is TRBV2, the J call TRBJ1-6, with 10 bases fitting TRBD1. CDR1 and CDR2 (germline): SNHLY, FYNNEI. The CDR3 runs to 17 residues. V shed 2 bases and J 10 bases; nucleotides not matched to a gene: 11. CDR3 sequence: CASSELDRGQALSPLHF. The CDR3 DNA is TGTGCCAGCAGTGAACTAGACAGGGGGCAGGCCCTGTCACCCCTCCACTTT.